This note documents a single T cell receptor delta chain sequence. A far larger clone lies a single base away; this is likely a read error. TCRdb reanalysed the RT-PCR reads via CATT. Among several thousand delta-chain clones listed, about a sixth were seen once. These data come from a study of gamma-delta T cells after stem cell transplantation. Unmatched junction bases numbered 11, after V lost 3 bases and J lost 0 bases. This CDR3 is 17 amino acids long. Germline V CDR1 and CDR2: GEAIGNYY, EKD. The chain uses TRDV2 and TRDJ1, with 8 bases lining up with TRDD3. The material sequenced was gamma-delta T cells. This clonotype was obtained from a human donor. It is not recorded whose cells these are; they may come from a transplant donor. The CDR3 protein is CACDPVLGGPNTDKLIF. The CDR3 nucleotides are TGTGCCTGTGACCCCGTACTGGGGGGCCCTAACACCGATAAACTCATCTTT.